These T cell receptor beta chains were read from a single sample in a study of patients and donors after allogeneic stem cell transplantation. Using its own MiXCR run on the RT-PCR reads, TCRdb lists one record per CDR3 protein. The sample consists of approximately 140,000 distinct CDR3 sequences, about two fifths of them appearing once. The specimen was blood, either unsorted or a sorted T cell fraction (not recorded which). These receptors were taken from a human donor who was either an allogeneic HSCT recipient or a stem cell or donor lymphocyte infusion donor (not recorded which). It is not recorded whose cells these are; they may come from a transplant donor. The CDR3 runs from the conserved cysteine through the conserved F or W. The D gene is left open where the match is weak. Size is stated for part of the rows, as once, few or many counts, or as a class when the clone is expanded.

cdr3_aa: CASSNTYSGNTIYF
cdr3_nt: TGTGCCAGCAGCAACACCTACTCTGGAAACACCATATATTTT
v_call: TRBV7-2
j_call: TRBJ1-3
d_call: .
clone_size: many

cdr3_aa: CASSARQGRNSPLHF
cdr3_nt: TGTGCCAGCAGTGCCAGACAGGGGCGTAATTCACCCCTCCACTTT
v_call: TRBV12-3/TRBV12-4
j_call: TRBJ1-6
d_call: TRBD1
clone_size: .

cdr3_aa: CASSKGGATNEKLFF
cdr3_nt: TGTGCCAGCAGCAAAGGCGGAGCAACTAATGAAAAACTGTTTTTT
v_call: TRBV21-1
j_call: TRBJ1-4
d_call: .
clone_size: .

cdr3_aa: CASSQGPPAFF
cdr3_nt: TGTGCCAGCAGCCAAGGCCCACCCGCTTTCTTT
v_call: TRBV3-1
j_call: TRBJ1-1
d_call: .
clone_size: .

cdr3_aa: CASSFPHQPQHF
cdr3_nt: TGTGCCAGCAGCTTTCCCCATCAGCCCCAGCATTTT
v_call: TRBV7-9
j_call: TRBJ1-5
d_call: .
clone_size: .

cdr3_aa: CASSLRHDRTDTQYF
cdr3_nt: TGTGCCAGCTCACTCAGACACGATCGCACAGATACGCAGTATTTT
v_call: TRBV18
j_call: TRBJ2-3
d_call: .
clone_size: .

cdr3_aa: CASSSRQGNEQFF
cdr3_nt: TGTGCCAGCAGTTCCCGACAGGGAAATGAGCAGTTCTTC
v_call: TRBV28
j_call: TRBJ2-1
d_call: TRBD1
clone_size: .

cdr3_aa: CASSLTGEASYGYTF
cdr3_nt: TGTGCCAGCAGTTTAACAGGGGAGGCGAGCTATGGCTACACCTTC
v_call: TRBV2
j_call: TRBJ1-2
d_call: TRBD1
clone_size: few

cdr3_aa: CSASLTNTGELFF
cdr3_nt: TGCAGTGCTAGTTTGACGAACACCGGGGAGCTGTTTTTT
v_call: TRBV20-1
j_call: TRBJ2-2
d_call: .
clone_size: .

cdr3_aa: CASSREARSPLHF
cdr3_nt: TGTGCCAGCAGTAGGGAGGCGCGTTCACCCCTCCACTTT
v_call: TRBV12-3/TRBV12-4
j_call: TRBJ1-6
d_call: .
clone_size: .

cdr3_aa: CASSLLSRRDTEAFF
cdr3_nt: TGCGCCAGCAGCTTGCTTTCTAGGAGGGACACTGAAGCTTTCTTT
v_call: TRBV5-1
j_call: TRBJ1-1
d_call: .
clone_size: .

cdr3_aa: CASSRQSLRYNSPLHF
cdr3_nt: TGTGCCAGCAGCCGACAGTCCCTCCGCTATAATTCACCCCTCCACTTT
v_call: TRBV3-1
j_call: TRBJ1-6
d_call: .
clone_size: few

cdr3_aa: CASSMWEQKLSYEQYF
cdr3_nt: TGTGCCAGCAGCATGTGGGAACAGAAACTTTCCTACGAGCAGTACTTC
v_call: TRBV4-2
j_call: TRBJ2-7
d_call: .
clone_size: .

cdr3_aa: CASSQENRGAGELFF
cdr3_nt: TGCGCCAGCAGCCAAGAAAACAGGGGGGCCGGGGAGCTGTTTTTT
v_call: TRBV4-3
j_call: TRBJ2-2
d_call: TRBD1
clone_size: few

cdr3_aa: CATSSGGTGPYF
cdr3_nt: TGTGCCACCAGCAGTGGGGGGACCGGCCCGTATTTT
v_call: TRBV15
j_call: TRBJ2-3
d_call: .
clone_size: few

cdr3_aa: CASSLAMGNQPQHF
cdr3_nt: TGTGCCAGCAGCTTAGCGATGGGCAATCAGCCCCAGCATTTT
v_call: TRBV7-6
j_call: TRBJ1-5
d_call: .
clone_size: .

cdr3_aa: CASRPGADNSPLHF
cdr3_nt: TGTGCCAGCAGGCCGGGGGCGGATAATTCACCCCTCCACTTT
v_call: TRBV21-1
j_call: TRBJ1-6
d_call: .
clone_size: few

cdr3_aa: CASSPYPLTGGAKPTDNSPLHF
cdr3_nt: TGTGCCAGCAGCCCTTACCCGCTTACAGGGGGCGCAAAACCTACGGATAATTCACCCCTCCACTTT
v_call: TRBV12-3/TRBV12-4
j_call: TRBJ1-6
d_call: TRBD1
clone_size: .

cdr3_aa: CASSPDSTDTQYF
cdr3_nt: TGTGCCAGCAGCCCAGACTCCACAGATACGCAGTATTTT
v_call: TRBV7-9
j_call: TRBJ2-3
d_call: .
clone_size: few

cdr3_aa: CAWEGNYGYTF
cdr3_nt: TGTGCCTGGGAGGGCAACTATGGCTACACCTTC
v_call: TRBV30
j_call: TRBJ1-2
d_call: .
clone_size: few

cdr3_aa: CATSRPLTTGELFF
cdr3_nt: TGTGCCACCAGCAGACCCCTGACTACCGGGGAGCTGTTTTTT
v_call: TRBV15
j_call: TRBJ2-2
d_call: .
clone_size: .

cdr3_aa: CASSRGTPGGELFF
cdr3_nt: TGTGCCAGCAGCCGCGGGACCCCGGGCGGGGAGCTGTTTTTT
v_call: TRBV6-6
j_call: TRBJ2-2
d_call: .
clone_size: few

cdr3_aa: CASSETPDTDTQYF
cdr3_nt: TGTGCCAGCAGTGAAACGCCAGACACAGATACGCAGTATTTT
v_call: TRBV2
j_call: TRBJ2-3
d_call: .
clone_size: .

cdr3_aa: CASSYFLGGDTQYF
cdr3_nt: TGTGCCAGCAGTTATTTCTTAGGGGGAGATACGCAGTATTTT
v_call: TRBV9
j_call: TRBJ2-3
d_call: .
clone_size: .

cdr3_aa: CASSYGHGYGYTF
cdr3_nt: TGTGCCAGCAGTTACGGGCACGGGTATGGCTACACCTTC
v_call: TRBV6-5
j_call: TRBJ1-2
d_call: .
clone_size: .

cdr3_aa: CASRRGAMEEKLFF
cdr3_nt: TGTGCCAGTAGGAGGGGTGCTATGGAGGAAAAACTGTTTTTT
v_call: TRBV6-5
j_call: TRBJ1-4
d_call: .
clone_size: few

cdr3_aa: CASSLVGASNTGELFF
cdr3_nt: TGTGCCAGCAGCTTAGTAGGGGCGTCGAACACCGGGGAGCTGTTTTTT
v_call: TRBV7-2
j_call: TRBJ2-2
d_call: .
clone_size: few

cdr3_aa: CASRQGRLNTEAFF
cdr3_nt: TGTGCCAGCAGACAGGGACGGCTAAACACTGAAGCTTTCTTT
v_call: TRBV12-3/TRBV12-4
j_call: TRBJ1-1
d_call: .
clone_size: .

cdr3_aa: CAISESVEAFF
cdr3_nt: TGTGCCATCAGTGAGTCGGTTGAAGCTTTCTTT
v_call: TRBV10-3
j_call: TRBJ1-1
d_call: .
clone_size: few

cdr3_aa: CASSWGGVRSTDTQYF
cdr3_nt: TGTGCCAGCAGCTGGGGGGGTGTGAGGAGCACAGATACGCAGTATTTT
v_call: TRBV12-3/TRBV12-4
j_call: TRBJ2-3
d_call: TRBD2
clone_size: .

cdr3_aa: CASSPSGTGPKLFF
cdr3_nt: TGTGCCAGCAGTCCTAGCGGGACAGGGCCAAAACTGTTTTTT
v_call: TRBV12-3/TRBV12-4
j_call: TRBJ1-4
d_call: TRBD1
clone_size: .

cdr3_aa: CASSLAQGGNGYTF
cdr3_nt: TGTGCCAGCAGTCTTGCCCAGGGTGGGAATGGCTACACCTTC
v_call: TRBV6-5
j_call: TRBJ1-2
d_call: .
clone_size: .

cdr3_aa: CASSLENSGAQETQYF
cdr3_nt: TGTGCCAGCAGCTTAGAAAACAGCGGGGCACAAGAGACCCAGTACTTC
v_call: TRBV7-6
j_call: TRBJ2-5
d_call: TRBD2
clone_size: few

cdr3_aa: CASSYRLAGTGELFF
cdr3_nt: TGTGCCAGCAGCTATAGACTGGCTGGTACTGGGGAGCTGTTTTTT
v_call: TRBV7-9
j_call: TRBJ2-2
d_call: .
clone_size: .

cdr3_aa: CASRAPERYTEAFF
cdr3_nt: TGTGCCAGCAGGGCCCCCGAACGATACACTGAAGCTTTCTTT
v_call: TRBV7-9
j_call: TRBJ1-1
d_call: .
clone_size: .

cdr3_aa: CASSRGNLESNQPQHF
cdr3_nt: TGTGCCAGCAGCCGAGGGAATTTAGAGAGCAATCAGCCCCAGCATTTT
v_call: TRBV12-3/TRBV12-4
j_call: TRBJ1-5
d_call: .
clone_size: .

cdr3_aa: CATSDLDRSPQHF
cdr3_nt: TGTGCCACCAGTGACCTTGACCGGTCCCCCCAGCATTTT
v_call: TRBV24-1
j_call: TRBJ1-5
d_call: .
clone_size: few

cdr3_aa: CASSYGERGNQPQHF
cdr3_nt: TGTGCCAGCAGTTACGGGGAAAGGGGGAATCAGCCCCAGCATTTT
v_call: TRBV6-2/TRBV6-3
j_call: TRBJ1-5
d_call: .
clone_size: .

cdr3_aa: CASSSWGRVDGYTF
cdr3_nt: TGTGCCAGCAGTTCCTGGGGGCGGGTCGATGGCTACACCTTC
v_call: TRBV12-3/TRBV12-4
j_call: TRBJ1-2
d_call: .
clone_size: .

cdr3_aa: CASSKTGGYTEAFF
cdr3_nt: TGTGCCAGCAGCAAGACAGGGGGCTACACTGAAGCTTTCTTT
v_call: TRBV9
j_call: TRBJ1-1
d_call: TRBD1
clone_size: few

cdr3_aa: CASSFALSYNEQFF
cdr3_nt: TGTGCCAGCAGCTTTGCTCTCTCCTACAATGAGCAGTTCTTC
v_call: TRBV7-9
j_call: TRBJ2-1
d_call: .
clone_size: few

cdr3_aa: CASSLAVSAGRLFQETQYF
cdr3_nt: TGCGCCAGCAGCTTGGCCGTGAGTGCAGGGAGGTTGTTCCAAGAGACCCAGTACTTC
v_call: TRBV5-1
j_call: TRBJ2-5
d_call: .
clone_size: .

cdr3_aa: CSVAQGGADEKLFF
cdr3_nt: TGCAGCGTTGCACAGGGAGGGGCCGATGAAAAACTGTTTTTT
v_call: TRBV29-1
j_call: TRBJ1-4
d_call: .
clone_size: .